This paragraph reports one T cell receptor (beta chain). In the study's own analysis: Clinicopathological groups supplied CDR3 differences that were used to build a distant-metastasis classifier for papillary thyroid cancer. TCRdb used MiXCR to call clones anew from the PCR reads. None of the V and J calls come from the authors' own analysis; TCRdb made them. The sample yields tens of thousands of clones, about 16% seen once. This sample was taken from a study of metastatic and nonmetastatic thyroid tumors. Before thyroid surgery, none of the patients had received any treatment. The CDR3 is 14 residues long. V was trimmed by 7 bases and J by 3 bases, leaving 16 bases between them. The germline CDR1 and CDR2 sequences are MNHNS and SASEGT.

This TCR was sampled from a female donor with papillary thyroid cancer or a benign thyroid nodule (not recorded which). Some clones in this sample may be carry-over from other donors' samples. Sequencing was done on a sample of blood. The rearrangement uses TRBV6-1 and TRBJ2-7, with D maybe TRBD1 (6 bases). The CDR3 loop reads CASKIQTGSYEQYF. The CDR3, as DNA: TGTGCCAGCAAAATTCAGACAGGTAGCTACGAGCAGTACTTC.